This record looks at one T cell receptor beta chain sequence and its context. Its antigen is not identified. V was clipped by 6 bases and J by 5 bases, with 13 bases between them. CDR1 LNHDA and CDR2 SQIVND come from the germline V gene (reference sequence). The CDR3 length is 14 residues. There were only Caucasian adults among the donors, and all lived in Nashville, Tennessee. CD4+ cells yielded CD45RA+ naive and CD45RA-negative memory subsets. This entry is derived from a study of shared clonotypes between healthy human individuals. Researchers divided each subset's genomic DNA evenly across several immunoSEQ plates. Here immunoSEQ multiplex PCR was the method, and the copy in TCRdb shows in-frame clones only, minus some. The sample has about 2.4 million clones, around nine tenths seen once. Notes on the study in general: Relative to their counterparts shared across all four donors, non-shared clonotypes exhibited diminished generation probabilities.

This clonotype was obtained from a young man in good health. This chain links TRBV19 with TRBJ2-2; weak D call: TRBD1 (6 bases). Sequenced input: naive CD4+ T cells sorted from blood. The subset is: CD45RA+ positively selected. In DNA, the CDR3 is TGTGCCAGTAGGATTATAGGGGGAACCGGGGAGCTGTTTTTT. Amino acid sequence: CASRIIGGTGELFF.